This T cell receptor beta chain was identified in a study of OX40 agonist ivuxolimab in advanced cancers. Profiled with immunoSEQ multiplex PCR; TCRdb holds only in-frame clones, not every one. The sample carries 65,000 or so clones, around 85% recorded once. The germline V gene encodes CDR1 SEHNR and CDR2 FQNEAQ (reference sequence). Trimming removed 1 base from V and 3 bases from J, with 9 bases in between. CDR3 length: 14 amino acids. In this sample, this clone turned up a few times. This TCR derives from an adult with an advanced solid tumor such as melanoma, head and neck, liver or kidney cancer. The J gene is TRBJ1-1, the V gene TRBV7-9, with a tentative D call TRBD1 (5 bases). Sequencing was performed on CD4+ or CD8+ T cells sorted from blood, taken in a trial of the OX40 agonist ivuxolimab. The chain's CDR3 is CASSLGGGDTEAFF. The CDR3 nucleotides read TGTGCCAGCAGCTTAGGGGGCGGGGACACTGAAGCTTTCTTT.